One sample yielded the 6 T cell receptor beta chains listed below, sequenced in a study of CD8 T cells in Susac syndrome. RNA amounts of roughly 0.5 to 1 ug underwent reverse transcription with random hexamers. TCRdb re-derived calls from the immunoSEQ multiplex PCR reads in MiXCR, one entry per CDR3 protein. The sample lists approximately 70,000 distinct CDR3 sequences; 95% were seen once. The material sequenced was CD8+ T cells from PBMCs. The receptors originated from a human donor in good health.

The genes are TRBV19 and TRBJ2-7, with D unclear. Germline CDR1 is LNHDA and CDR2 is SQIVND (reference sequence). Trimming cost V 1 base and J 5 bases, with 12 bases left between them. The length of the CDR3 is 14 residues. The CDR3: CASSIGTAVDEQYF. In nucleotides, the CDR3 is TGTGCCAGTAGTATAGGAACCGCTGTGGACGAGCAGTACTTC.

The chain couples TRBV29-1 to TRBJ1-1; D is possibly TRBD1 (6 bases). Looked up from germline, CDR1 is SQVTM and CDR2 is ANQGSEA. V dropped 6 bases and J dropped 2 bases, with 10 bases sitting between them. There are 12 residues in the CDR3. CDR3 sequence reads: CSVTGTNTEAFF. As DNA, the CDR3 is TGCAGCGTGACTGGGACAAACACTGAAGCTTTCTTT.

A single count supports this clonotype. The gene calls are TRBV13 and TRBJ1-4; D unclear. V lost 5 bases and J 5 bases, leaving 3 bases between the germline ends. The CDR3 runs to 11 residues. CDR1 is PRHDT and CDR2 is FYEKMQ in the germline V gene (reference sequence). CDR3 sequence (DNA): TGTGCCAGCAGCGAGAATGAAAAACTGTTTTTT. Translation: CASSENEKLFF. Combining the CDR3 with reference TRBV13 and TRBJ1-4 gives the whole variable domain AAGVIQSPRHLIKEKRETATLKCYPIPRHDTVYWYQQGPGQDPQFLISFYEKMQSDKGSIPDRFSAQQFSDYHSELNMSSLELGDSALYFCASSENEKLFFGSGTQLSVL.

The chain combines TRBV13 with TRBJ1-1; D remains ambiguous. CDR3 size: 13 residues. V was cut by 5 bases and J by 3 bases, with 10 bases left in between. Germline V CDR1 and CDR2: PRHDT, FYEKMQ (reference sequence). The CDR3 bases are TGTGCCAGCAGCGACGTCTTGGACACTGAAGCTTTCTTT. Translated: CASSDVLDTEAFF.

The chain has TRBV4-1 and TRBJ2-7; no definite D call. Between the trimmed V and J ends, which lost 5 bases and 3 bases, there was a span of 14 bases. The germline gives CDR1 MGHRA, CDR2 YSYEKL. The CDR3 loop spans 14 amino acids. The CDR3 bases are TGCGCCAGCAGCTTAAGTGGCTTAAGCTACGAGCAGTACGTC. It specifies CASSLSGLSYEQYV.

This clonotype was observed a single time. The CDR3 DNA is TGTGCCAGCAGCCCTACTAGCGTTTCCGGGGATACGCAGTATTTT. Amino acids: CASSPTSVSGDTQYF. The J gene is TRBJ2-3, the V gene TRBV13, with TRBD2 matching 7 bases. Trimming removed 5 bases from V and 6 bases from J; junction bases left unmatched: 11. The CDR3 contains 15 residues. Germline assignment: CDR1 PRHDT and CDR2 FYEKMQ (reference sequence).